This is a list of T cell receptor beta chains from one sample in a study of CD8+ T cells in alopecia areata. Assay: immunoSEQ multiplex PCR; the TCRdb copy retains only in-frame clones and omits some. Found here are over 85,000 clones, 40% to 55% of them singletons; the top ten hold 0.75% to 0.8%. The source material was CD4+ T cells sorted from blood. The receptors were gathered from a human donor with alopecia areata. CDR3s include the opening cysteine and the closing phenylalanine or tryptophan.

v_call,cdr3_length,j_call,cdr3_aa
TRBV29-1,13,TRBJ2-1,CSVAATSNNEQFF
TRBV29-1,13,TRBJ2-3,CSVIGQSTDTQYF
TRBV28,12,TRBJ2-7,CASWTGGHEQYF
TRBV2,12,TRBJ2-5,CASSRGVETQYF
TRBV30,13,TRBJ1-5,CAWSRNGDQPQHF
TRBV5-1,20,TRBJ2-6,CASSLAALGFGGSGANVLTF
TRBV29-1,13,TRBJ2-3,CSVEGRVTDTQYF
TRBV28,14,TRBJ2-5,CASHSGRAVETQYF
TRBV29-1,14,TRBJ2-3,CSVDRVSVTDTQYF
TRBV10-3,15,TRBJ2-5,CAISEVSDSQETQYF
TRBV11-2,11,TRBJ1-1,CASSFHSEAFF
TRBV28,16,TRBJ2-4,CASSLGTGGSKNIQYF
TRBV29-1,13,TRBJ1-1,CSVLGQGRTEAFF
TRBV28,14,TRBJ2-1,CASNPGDRDNEQFF
TRBV2,16,TRBJ2-3,CASSKTHTTGRARQYF
TRBV5-4,14,TRBJ2-6,CASSQLGGANVLTF
TRBV6-6,14,TRBJ1-5,CASSPGTGDQPQHF
TRBV28,13,TRBJ2-7,CASEPQTRVRQYF
TRBV6-6,13,TRBJ2-7,CASGMTGSYEQYF
TRBV30,13,TRBJ1-2,CAWRQLLSYGYTF
TRBV29-1,16,TRBJ2-1,CSVPLGGVGLNNEQFF
TRBV29-1,14,TRBJ2-1,CSESPGSASNEQFF
TRBV5-1,14,TRBJ2-7,CASSLDSTTYEQYF
TRBV4-3,16,TRBJ2-6,CASSQVGGFGANVLTF
TRBV5-4,16,TRBJ2-5,CASSFPGTRSKETQYF
TRBV4-1,15,TRBJ1-5,CASSQDSTAVQPQHF
TRBV29-1,14,TRBJ2-7,CSGSKGQGIDEQYF
TRBV29-1,14,TRBJ2-1,CSAAQTGVNNEQFF
TRBV5-1,12,TRBJ2-7,CASSRGSYEQYF
TRBV30,13,TRBJ2-4,CAWTSGTGYIQYF
TRBV29-1,16,TRBJ2-5,CSVALQIGAGGETQYF
TRBV7-2,13,TRBJ2-5,CASSLGHMETQYF
TRBV5-1,16,TRBJ2-1,CASSPEGGGVFNEQFF
TRBV5-1,16,TRBJ2-5,CASSGGLQGRQETQYF
TRBV28,16,TRBJ2-7,CASSFPGTSGGAQQYF
TRBV4-1,11,TRBJ2-7,CARTSAHEQYF
TRBV7-9,18,TRBJ2-3,CASSLVGVAGTAKDTQYF
TRBV29-1,14,TRBJ2-7,CSVSTRARTYEQYF
TRBV29-1,16,TRBJ2-5,CSVAPSGTSGGETQYF
TRBV29-1,12,TRBJ2-7,CSVDSGSYEQYF
TRBV30,14,TRBJ2-3,CAWGTSGEADTQYF
TRBV29-1,12,TRBJ1-4,CSAGQGWEKLFF
TRBV29-1,11,TRBJ2-7,CSVRQVYEQYF
TRBV5-1,15,TRBJ2-6,CASSVRGSGANVLTF
TRBV7-9,12,TRBJ2-7,CASSLPGYEQYF
TRBV29-1,12,TRBJ1-5,CSVAGVDQPQHF
TRBV29-1,13,TRBJ1-1,CSVLTGGNTEAFF
TRBV7-3,13,TRBJ2-3,CASSFRDGDTQYF
TRBV30,15,TRBJ2-3,CAWSVNGGAGDTQYF
TRBV30,14,TRBJ2-1,CAWSVSATQTSRFF
TRBV14,16,TRBJ2-6,CASSLDSLFGANVLTF
TRBV29-1,13,TRBJ2-2,CSVARGFGGELFF
TRBV30,12,TRBJ2-1,CAWGIGYNEQFF
TRBV28,12,TRBJ1-2,CASLRLRGGYTF
TRBV7-2,12,TRBJ2-3,CASSLDRRPQYF
TRBV28,12,TRBJ2-5,CASSSGVETQYF
TRBV20-1,11,TRBJ1-2,CSARTGGRASF
TRBV2,14,TRBJ2-1,CASSSGTSGRPQFF
TRBV29-1,13,TRBJ1-1,CSVGVGGEGEAFF